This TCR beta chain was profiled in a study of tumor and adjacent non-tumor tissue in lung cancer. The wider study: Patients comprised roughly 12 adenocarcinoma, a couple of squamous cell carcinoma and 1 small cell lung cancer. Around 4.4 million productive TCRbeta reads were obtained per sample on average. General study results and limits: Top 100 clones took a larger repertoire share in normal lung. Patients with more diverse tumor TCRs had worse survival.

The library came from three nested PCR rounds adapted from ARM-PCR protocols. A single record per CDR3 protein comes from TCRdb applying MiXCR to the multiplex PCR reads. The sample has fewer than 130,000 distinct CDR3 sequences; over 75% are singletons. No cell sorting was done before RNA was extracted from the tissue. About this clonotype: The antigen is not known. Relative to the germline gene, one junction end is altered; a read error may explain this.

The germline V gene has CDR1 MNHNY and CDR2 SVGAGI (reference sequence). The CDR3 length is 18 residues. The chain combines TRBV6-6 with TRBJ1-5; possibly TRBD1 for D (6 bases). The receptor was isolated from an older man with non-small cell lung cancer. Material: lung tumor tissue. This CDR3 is CPSSYFGWGQNSHQPQHF. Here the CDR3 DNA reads TGTCCCAGCAGTTACTTCGGGTGGGGACAAAATAGCCATCAGCCCCAGCATTTT.